The 22 T cell receptor beta chains given below trace back to one sample, sequenced in a study of T cell repertoires in ileal Crohn's disease. Method: immunoSEQ multiplex PCR; TCRdb's copy keeps in-frame clones and lacks some. The sample yields 15,000 to 20,000 clones, roughly 70% seen once. Sequencing input: ileal tissue. These receptors originate from an adult with Crohn's disease.

The rearrangement joins TRBV5-1 to TRBJ2-5, with 9 bases identical to TRBD1. J was trimmed by 3 bases and V by 2 bases; bases with no gene match: 2. This CDR3 has 14 amino acids. The germline gives CDR1 SGHRS, CDR2 YFSETQ. The DNA of the CDR3 is TGCGCCAGCAGCTTAGGGACAGGGAAAGAGACCCAGTACTTC. Protein: CASSLGTGKETQYF.

This chain joins TRBV6-6 and TRBJ2-1; 12 bases are a match to TRBD2. There are 15 residues in the CDR3. J lost 7 bases, V lost 6 bases, and 7 bases had no gene match. Germline loops: CDR1 MNHNY, CDR2 SVGAGI (reference sequence). CDR3 sequence: CASRRLAGAGNEQFF. The CDR3 DNA follows: TGTGCCAGCAGGCGACTAGCGGGGGCCGGGAATGAGCAGTTCTTC.

J is TRBJ2-7 and V is TRBV11-2; D is undetermined. Trimming removed 0 bases at V and 4 bases at J, with 10 bases between. The CDR3 has 14 amino acids. The germline V gene has CDR1 SGHAT and CDR2 FQNNGV. This CDR3 is CASSLEIYGYEQYF. In DNA, the CDR3 is TGTGCCAGCAGCTTAGAGATATACGGGTACGAGCAGTACTTC.

This chain uses TRBV4-2 with TRBJ2-7; 8 nucleotides line up with TRBD2. Germline assignment: CDR1 LGHNA and CDR2 YNFKEQ. The CDR3 length is 16 residues. Trimming removed 0 bases from V and 3 bases from J; junction bases left unmatched: 7. CDR3 DNA sequence: TGTGCCAGCAGCCAAGATCAGGGTAGCGGGATCTACGAGCAGTACTTC. Its protein product is CASSQDQGSGIYEQYF.

The chain carries TRBV4-1 and TRBJ2-5; D unresolved. The germline CDR1 and CDR2 sequences are MGHRA and YSYEKL. V lost 4 bases and J lost 0, with 12 bases in between. The CDR3 loop spans 15 amino acids. The CDR3 spells CASSPPRRHQETQYF. The CDR3 DNA reads TGCGCCAGCAGCCCCCCTAGGCGGCACCAAGAGACCCAGTACTTC.

This clone appeared a single time. The V and J genes are TRBV5-1 and TRBJ1-1, with D unclear. CDR1 is SGHRS and CDR2 is YFSETQ in the germline V gene. Trimming stripped 2 bases from V and 3 bases from J, with 8 bases between. The CDR3 totals 13 residues. CDR3 bases: TGCGCCAGCAGCTTAAAAGACTACACTGAAGCTTTCTTT. Translating gives CASSLKDYTEAFF.

V and J are TRBV19 and TRBJ1-2; the match to TRBD1 covers 12 bases. The J segment lost 7 bases and the V segment lost 7 bases, leaving 10 bases of the junction unmatched. This CDR3 is built from 15 residues. CDR1 and CDR2 from the germline V gene are LNHDA and SQIVND (reference sequence). The CDR3 spells CASTTMGQGAGGYTF. In nucleotides, the CDR3 is TGTGCCAGTACCACTATGGGACAGGGGGCCGGTGGCTACACCTTC.

The chain has TRBV15 and TRBJ2-1; a weak D match, TRBD2 (5 bases). Germline V gene sequence: CDR1 LNHNV, CDR2 YYDKDF (reference sequence). V gave up 3 bases and J gave up 7 bases, with 16 bases separating them. The CDR3 is 15 residues long. The CDR3 DNA reads TGTGCCACCAGCAGTCCGGGGTTTATGACGAATGAGCAGTTCTTC. As protein: CATSSPGFMTNEQFF.

The V and J genes are TRBV6-5 and TRBJ1-2; no reliable D call. This CDR3 spans 15 amino acids. Germline CDR1 reads MNHEY; CDR2 reads SVGAGI. V shed 0 bases and J shed 5 bases, with 13 bases lying between them. The CDR3 reads CASSYSTTPRYGYTF. DNA for the CDR3: TGTGCCAGCAGTTACTCTACGACACCTCGATATGGCTACACCTTC.

In this sample, this clone turned up once. Other nucleotide sequences in the sample specify the same CDR3. The chain employs TRBV10-3 and TRBJ1-5; 7 bases agree with TRBD1. Germline V gene lookup returns CDR1 ENHRY and CDR2 SYGVKD. J lost 2 bases, V lost 4 bases, and 2 bases had no gene match. This CDR3 is 14 amino acids long. The CDR3 DNA is TGTGCCATCAGTGGAACAGGGGGCAATCAGCCCCAGCATTTT. It specifies CAISGTGGNQPQHF.

There are a few counts of this clone. The V and J genes are TRBV18 and TRBJ1-2; D is ambiguous. Germline V gene data show CDR1 as KGHSH and CDR2 as LQKENI. This CDR3 has 13 residues. Trimming took off 6 bases at V and 5 bases at J, with 13 bases between the two ends. The CDR3 protein is CASSPAKTYGYTF. In DNA, the CDR3 is TGTGCCAGCTCTCCCGCCAAGACTTATGGCTACACCTTC.

The genes are TRBV14 and TRBJ1-1; D remains unclear. Germline lookup yields CDR1 SGHDN and CDR2 FVKESK. The CDR3 has 16 amino acids. V was pared by 1 base and J by 4 bases, with 16 bases between. The CDR3 loop reads CASSQVGGTLGTEAFF. DNA of the CDR3: TGTGCCAGCAGCCAAGTCGGAGGTACACTGGGCACTGAAGCTTTCTTT.

The chain combines TRBV2 with TRBJ2-1; tentatively, D is TRBD2 (5 bases). V was clipped by 4 bases and J by 1 base, with 11 bases between them. Germline V gives CDR1 SNHLY, CDR2 FYNNEI. The CDR3 runs to 15 residues. The CDR3 DNA is TGTGCCAGCAGTGTCGAAATAGCGTCCTACAATGAGCAGTTCTTC. Its protein is CASSVEIASYNEQFF.

This clone was counted once. The V and J genes are TRBV18 and TRBJ2-1, with TRBD2 identical over 8 bases. With V trimmed by 8 bases and J by 2 bases, 8 bases remained unmatched. The germline gives CDR1 KGHSH, CDR2 LQKENI. CDR3 length: 15 residues. CDR3 bases: TGTGCCAGCCAAATTACTAGCGGAACCTACAATGAGCAGTTCTTC. It specifies CASQITSGTYNEQFF.

The chain couples TRBV28 to TRBJ1-2, with 8 bases fitting TRBD1. This CDR3 is built from 12 residues. Germline V gene sequence: CDR1 MDHEN, CDR2 SYDVKM. J lost 5 bases, V lost 6 bases, and 2 bases had no gene match. CDR3 residues: CASRGTGYGYTF. In nucleotides, the CDR3 is TGTGCCAGCAGGGGGACAGGTTATGGCTACACCTTC.

The chain is built from TRBV15 and TRBJ1-2; 7 bases fit TRBD1. Germline-derived CDR1 and CDR2 are LNHNV and YYDKDF (reference sequence). The CDR3 is 15 amino acids. The V gene end was trimmed by 0 bases and the J gene end by 5 bases; junction bases not matched to a gene: 6. The CDR3 spells CATSRDPGTEYGYTF. The CDR3 DNA reads TGTGCCACCAGCAGAGATCCCGGGACAGAGTATGGCTACACCTTC.

This clone has a handful of counts. The chain is built from TRBV6-1 and TRBJ2-7; 7 bases are shared with TRBD2. Germline loops: CDR1 MNHNS, CDR2 SASEGT. Losses at the gene ends were 4 bases for V and 0 bases for J; bases not matched to a gene: 6. The CDR3 is 15 amino acids. CDR3 amino acids: CASSVTSVSSYEQYF. In DNA, the CDR3 is TGTGCCAGCAGTGTTACTAGCGTCAGCTCCTACGAGCAGTACTTC.

This clone was picked up one time. The CDR3, as DNA: TGTGCCAGCAGCTTTAATAAAGCTTTCTTT. It encodes CASSFNKAFF. The V gene is TRBV5-7, the J gene TRBJ1-1; no firm D call. TRBV5-7 belongs to the ORF category, with a function that is uncertain. CDR3 length: 10 amino acids. V was pared by 2 bases and J by 9 bases, with 5 bases between.

Judged by abundance, this clone is medium-sized. The chain recombines TRBV7-2 with TRBJ1-2, with 8 bases matching TRBD1. The V gene's germline CDR1 is SGHTA and CDR2 FQGNSA. V lost 3 bases and J lost 2; bases outside the gene matches: 8. CDR3 length: 16 amino acids. This CDR3 reads CASSFGSRTGNYGYTF. In DNA form, the CDR3 reads TGTGCCAGCAGCTTCGGATCACGGACAGGGAACTATGGCTACACCTTC.

The chain has TRBV6-4 and TRBJ2-2, with a tentative D call TRBD2 (6 bases). This CDR3 is built from 13 residues. V was pared by 6 bases and J by 5 bases, with 10 bases between. The germline V gene encodes CDR1 MRHNA and CDR2 SNTAGT. CDR3 sequence: CASSAGTTGELFF. The DNA for the CDR3 is TGTGCCAGCAGCGCCGGGACTACCGGGGAGCTGTTTTTT.

On this clone: This specimen includes other DNA sequences encoding the same CDR3. The chain has TRBV6-1 and TRBJ2-7, with 7 bases identical to TRBD1. The V gene's germline CDR1 is MNHNS and CDR2 SASEGT. This CDR3 is 14 amino acids long. Trimming cost V 3 bases and J 0 bases; bases outside gene matches: 2. CDR3 region: CASSEGDSSYEQYF. DNA for the CDR3: TGTGCCAGCAGTGAGGGGGACAGCTCCTACGAGCAGTACTTC.

V gene TRBV11-2 combines with J gene TRBJ2-5; 8 bases map to TRBD1. This CDR3 spans 15 amino acids. V gave up 3 bases and J gave up 5 bases; unmatched junction bases: 8. Germline CDR1 is SGHAT and CDR2 is FQNNGV. CDR3: CASSLQGAVGETQYF. CDR3 nucleotide sequence: TGTGCCAGCAGCTTGCAGGGGGCTGTGGGGGAGACCCAGTACTTC.